What follows is one T cell receptor beta chain and its context. Antigen: not known. This sample is drawn from a study of cytomegalovirus exposure and HLA in healthy donors. The PCR had 60 Vbeta and 13 Jbeta primers. The assay was immunoSEQ multiplex PCR, and TCRdb's table has in-frame clones only and misses some. The sample carries around 90,000 clones, approximately 89% recorded once. The ends were cut back, 0 bases at V and 6 bases at J, with 12 bases in the middle. Germline values: CDR1 LNHNV, CDR2 YYDKDF (reference sequence). This CDR3 is 14 amino acids long. The study, taken as a whole, reports: Researchers had no immune exposure information except CMV serostatus available.

The receptor was derived from a man aged 25 to 45 in good health and CMV-seropositive. Specimen: PBMCs. The chain carries TRBV15 and TRBJ2-7; tentatively, D is TRBD1 (6 bases). CDR3 sequence reads: CATSRDATGSEQYF. The CDR3, as DNA: TGTGCCACCAGCAGAGATGCAACAGGGAGCGAGCAGTACTTC.